One sample yielded the 20 T cell receptor beta chains listed below, sequenced in a study of CXCR3-negative and CXCR3-positive naive CD8 T cells. Study outcomes and limitations: CXCR3-negative naive cells had less hydrophobic TRB CDR3s than did CXCR3-positive naive cells.

In preparing the TRB cDNA libraries, 5' RACE with UMI labels was used. TCRdb processed the 5' RACE reads again and assigns one entry to each CDR3 protein, with no DNA. The sample includes around 63,000 distinct CDR3 sequences. Their antigen targets remain unknown. Sequences were obtained from naive CXCR3+ CD8+ T cells from blood. Subset noted: CD45RO-CCR7+CD27+CD95- naive CD8+ T cells expressing CXCR3 (TNR3+). The receptor source for this set is a human donor in good health. Some clones in this sample may be carry-over from other donors' samples.

This chain connects TRBV12-3 or TRBV12-4 to TRBJ2-2; the TRBD1 assignment by TCRdb is unverifiable without DNA. The CDR3 is 15 residues long. CDR3: CASSARGGGAGELFF.

This chain joins TRBV29-1 and TRBJ2-7; TCRdb outputs TRBD2, but without DNA this stays unchecked. Germline V gives CDR1 SQVTM, CDR2 ANQGSEA. This CDR3 is 11 amino acids long. The chain's CDR3 is CSVEDRGGQYF.

The rearrangement links TRBV7-9 to TRBJ2-1; TCRdb's assignment of TRBD1 cannot be checked, as there is no DNA. This CDR3 spans 15 amino acids. Germline assignment: CDR1 SEHNR and CDR2 FQNEAQ (reference sequence). The CDR3 spells CASSQAGGPANEQFF. Combining the CDR3 with reference TRBV7-9 and TRBJ2-1 gives the whole variable domain DTGVSQNPRHKITKRGQNVTFRCDPISEHNRLYWYRQTLGQGPEFLTYFQNEAQLEKSRLLSDRFSAERPKGSFSTLEIQRTEQGDSAMYLCASSQAGGPANEQFFGPGTRLTVL.

The chain carries TRBV28 and TRBJ2-5; the D gene TCRdb calls, TRBD1, cannot be checked with no DNA. CDR1 is MDHEN and CDR2 is SYDVKM in the germline V gene. The CDR3 is 14 amino acids. The CDR3 spells CASRPGQGQETQYF.

The CDR3 here is CASSLTPKGGDGYTF. V is TRBV12-3 or TRBV12-4 and J is TRBJ1-2; the TRBD1 assignment by TCRdb is unverifiable without DNA. The CDR3 has 15 amino acids.

The chain uses TRBV29-1 and TRBJ2-5; the D call from TCRdb, TRBD1, cannot be confirmed without DNA. The CDR3 consists of 15 residues. Looked up from germline, CDR1 is SQVTM and CDR2 is ANQGSEA. This CDR3 is CSVEGTSTGQETQYF.

This chain joins TRBV29-1 and TRBJ2-3; absent DNA, TCRdb's TRBD1 call cannot be checked. This CDR3 is built from 11 residues. The V gene's germline CDR1 is SQVTM and CDR2 ANQGSEA. CDR3 region: CSVGPGDTQYF.

V usage is TRBV29-1 and J usage is TRBJ2-2; TCRdb's D call of TRBD1 is untestable without DNA. Germline V CDR1 and CDR2: SQVTM, ANQGSEA. The CDR3 length is 14 residues. CDR3 amino acids: CSGQGAANTGELFF.

The J gene is TRBJ1-1, the V gene TRBV7-6; absent DNA, TCRdb's TRBD1 call cannot be checked. This CDR3 contains 15 residues. Germline lookup yields CDR1 SGHVS and CDR2 FNYEAQ. CDR3 region: CASSSGTGSNTEAFF.

This chain uses TRBV27 with TRBJ2-1. This CDR3 is built from 14 residues. Germline values: CDR1 MNHEY, CDR2 SMNVEV (reference sequence). This chain's CDR3 is CASSSLAPYNEQFF.

This rearrangement joins TRBV5-6 to TRBJ2-1. CDR3 length equals 15 residues. Per germline, CDR1 SGHDT and CDR2 YYEEEE. Here the CDR3 reads CASTLAASSYNEQFF.

The chain employs TRBV20-1 and TRBJ2-1; TCRdb lists TRBD2, though no DNA is available to test this call. Germline lookup yields CDR1 DFQATT and CDR2 SNEGSKA (reference sequence). CDR3 length: 14 amino acids. CDR3 in amino acids: CSATPSGPYNEQFF.

The J gene is TRBJ1-4, the V gene TRBV7-9; the D call from TCRdb, TRBD1, cannot be confirmed without DNA. CDR1 is SEHNR, CDR2 FQNEAQ, per germline (reference sequence). The CDR3 extends over 15 amino acids. The CDR3 loop is CASSPPGGYSEKLFF.

The chain is built from TRBV6-2 or TRBV6-3 and TRBJ2-2. This CDR3 has 14 amino acids. Germline CDR1 is MNHEY and CDR2 is SVGEGT. CDR3 residues: CASSYTDLTGELFF.

The rearrangement joins TRBV20-1 to TRBJ2-5; TCRdb outputs TRBD2, but without DNA this stays unchecked. CDR1 and CDR2 (germline): DFQATT, SNEGSKA (reference sequence). The CDR3 runs to 17 residues. The CDR3: CSARVEGGGGPRETQYF.

This chain uses TRBV29-1 with TRBJ1-1. Looked up from germline, CDR1 is SQVTM and CDR2 is ANQGSEA. The CDR3 has 11 amino acids. CDR3 sequence reads: CSVASFSEAFF.

V and J are TRBV7-2 and TRBJ2-7; no DNA is available, so the TRBD1 call from TCRdb remains unchecked. The CDR3 runs 15 residues. Germline V gene lookup returns CDR1 SGHTA and CDR2 FQGNSA. The CDR3 sequence is CASSVFGGEPYEQYF.

This rearrangement joins TRBV7-6 to TRBJ2-7; the TRBD1 assignment by TCRdb is unverifiable without DNA. Germline V CDR1 and CDR2: SGHVS, FNYEAQ. The CDR3 loop spans 12 amino acids. CDR3 residues: CASSPDRVGQYF.

The chain links TRBV4-3 to TRBJ2-7. Germline lookup yields CDR1 LGHNA and CDR2 YSLEER. There are 15 residues in the CDR3. The CDR3 region is CASSQGSGTSYEQYF.

The chain carries TRBV5-1 and TRBJ2-3; TCRdb's assignment of TRBD2 cannot be checked, as there is no DNA. Germline V gene sequence: CDR1 SGHRS, CDR2 YFSETQ. The CDR3 has 20 amino acids. The CDR3 loop reads CASSLRSGGARSRGTDTQYF. Variable domain in full (rest from reference TRBV5-1 and TRBJ2-3): KAGVTQTPRYLIKTRGQQVTLSCSPISGHRSVSWYQQTPGQGLQFLFEYFSETQRNKGNFPGRFSGRQFSNSRSEMNVSTLELGDSALYLCASSLRSGGARSRGTDTQYFGPGTRLTVL.